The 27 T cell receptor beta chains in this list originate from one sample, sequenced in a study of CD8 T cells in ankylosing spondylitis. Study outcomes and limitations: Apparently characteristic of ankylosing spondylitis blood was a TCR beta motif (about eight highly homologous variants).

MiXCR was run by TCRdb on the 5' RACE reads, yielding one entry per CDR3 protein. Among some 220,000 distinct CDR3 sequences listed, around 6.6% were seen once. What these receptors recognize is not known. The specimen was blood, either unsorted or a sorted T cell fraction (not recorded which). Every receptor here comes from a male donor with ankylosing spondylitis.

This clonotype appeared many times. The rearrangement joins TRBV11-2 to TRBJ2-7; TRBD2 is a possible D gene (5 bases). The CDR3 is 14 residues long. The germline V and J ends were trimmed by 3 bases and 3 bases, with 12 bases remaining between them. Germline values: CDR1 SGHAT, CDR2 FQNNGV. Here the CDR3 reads CASSFSNGDYEQYF. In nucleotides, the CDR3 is TGTGCCAGCAGCTTCTCGAACGGGGACTACGAGCAGTACTTC.

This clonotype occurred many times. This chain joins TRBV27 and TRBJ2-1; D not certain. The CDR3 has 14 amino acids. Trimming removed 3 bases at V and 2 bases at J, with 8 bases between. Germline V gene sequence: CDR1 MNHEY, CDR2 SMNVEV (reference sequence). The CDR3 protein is CASSFRGTYNEQFF. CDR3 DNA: TGTGCCAGCAGTTTTCGCGGAACCTACAATGAGCAGTTCTTC.

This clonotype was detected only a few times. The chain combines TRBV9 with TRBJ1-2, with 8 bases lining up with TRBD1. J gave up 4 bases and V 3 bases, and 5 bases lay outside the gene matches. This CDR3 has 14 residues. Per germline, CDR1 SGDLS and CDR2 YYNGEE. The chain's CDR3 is CASSDGTGLYGYTF. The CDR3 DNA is TGTGCCAGCAGCGACGGGACAGGACTCTATGGCTACACCTTC.

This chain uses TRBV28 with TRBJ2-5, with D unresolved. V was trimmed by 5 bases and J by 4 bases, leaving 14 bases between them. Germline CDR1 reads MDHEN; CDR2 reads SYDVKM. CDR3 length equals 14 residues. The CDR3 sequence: CASSRSAEPETQYF. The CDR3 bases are TGTGCCAGCAGTAGGAGCGCCGAACCAGAGACCCAGTACTTC.

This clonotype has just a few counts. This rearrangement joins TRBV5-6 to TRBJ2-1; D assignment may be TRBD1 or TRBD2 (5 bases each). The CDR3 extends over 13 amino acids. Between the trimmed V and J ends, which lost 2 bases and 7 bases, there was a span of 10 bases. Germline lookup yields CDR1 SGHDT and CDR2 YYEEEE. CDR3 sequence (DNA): TGTGCCAGCAGCTTTTTTGAGGGGAATGAGCAGTTCTTC. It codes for CASSFFEGNEQFF.

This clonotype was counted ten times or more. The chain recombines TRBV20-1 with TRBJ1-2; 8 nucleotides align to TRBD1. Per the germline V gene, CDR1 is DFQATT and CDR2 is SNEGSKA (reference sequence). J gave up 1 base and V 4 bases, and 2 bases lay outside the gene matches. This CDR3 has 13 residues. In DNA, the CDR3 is TGCAGTGCTATCGACAGGGGTAACTATGGCTACACCTTC. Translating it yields CSAIDRGNYGYTF.

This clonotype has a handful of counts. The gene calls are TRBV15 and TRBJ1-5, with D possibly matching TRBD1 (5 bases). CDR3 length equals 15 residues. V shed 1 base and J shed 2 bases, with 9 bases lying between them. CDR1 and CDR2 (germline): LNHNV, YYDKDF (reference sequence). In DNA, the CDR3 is TGTGCCACCAGCAGAGCCAGGGAGGGCAATCAGCCCCAGCATTTT. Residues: CATSRAREGNQPQHF.

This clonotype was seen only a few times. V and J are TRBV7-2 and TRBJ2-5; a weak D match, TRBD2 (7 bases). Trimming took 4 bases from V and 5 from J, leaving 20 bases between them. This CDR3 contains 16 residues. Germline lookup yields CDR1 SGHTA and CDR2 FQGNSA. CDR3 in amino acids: CASSSYGGAEWETQYF. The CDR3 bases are TGTGCCAGCAGCTCCTATGGGGGGGCCGAGTGGGAGACCCAGTACTTC.

The CDR3 is CATSRDRSLGAATEAFF. CDR3 DNA: TGTGCCACCAGCAGAGACCGCAGTTTGGGGGCTGCCACTGAAGCTTTCTTT. The V gene is TRBV15, the J gene TRBJ1-1, with D perhaps matching TRBD1 (6 bases). The CDR3 loop spans 17 amino acids. Looked up from germline, CDR1 is LNHNV and CDR2 is YYDKDF (reference sequence). With 0 bases removed from V and 4 bases from J, the gap between germline ends came to 18 bases.

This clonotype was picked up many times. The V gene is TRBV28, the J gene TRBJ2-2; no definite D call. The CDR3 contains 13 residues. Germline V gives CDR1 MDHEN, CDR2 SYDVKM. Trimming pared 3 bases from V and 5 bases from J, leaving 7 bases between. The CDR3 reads CASSFGETGELFF. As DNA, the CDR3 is TGTGCCAGCAGTTTCGGAGAGACCGGGGAGCTGTTTTTT. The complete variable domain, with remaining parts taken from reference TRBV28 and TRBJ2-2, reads DVKVTQSSRYLVKRTGEKVFLECVQDMDHENMFWYRQDPGLGLRLIYFSYDVKMKEKGDIPEGYSVSREKKERFSLILESASTNQTSMYLCASSFGETGELFFGEGSRLTVL.

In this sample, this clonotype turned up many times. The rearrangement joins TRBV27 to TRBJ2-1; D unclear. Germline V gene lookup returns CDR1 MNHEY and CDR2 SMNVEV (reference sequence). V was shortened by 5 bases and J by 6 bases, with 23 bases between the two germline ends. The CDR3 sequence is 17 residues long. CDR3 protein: CASSPTVLETMGNEQFF. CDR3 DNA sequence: TGTGCCAGCAGTCCTACCGTTCTAGAAACCATGGGCAATGAGCAGTTCTTC.

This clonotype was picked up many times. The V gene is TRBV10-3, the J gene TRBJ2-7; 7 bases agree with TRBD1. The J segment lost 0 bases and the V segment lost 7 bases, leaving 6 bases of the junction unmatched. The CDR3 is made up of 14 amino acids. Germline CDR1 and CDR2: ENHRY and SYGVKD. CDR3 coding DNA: TGTGCCATCAACCCGGGACAGCTCTCCTACGAGCAGTACTTC. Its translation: CAINPGQLSYEQYF.

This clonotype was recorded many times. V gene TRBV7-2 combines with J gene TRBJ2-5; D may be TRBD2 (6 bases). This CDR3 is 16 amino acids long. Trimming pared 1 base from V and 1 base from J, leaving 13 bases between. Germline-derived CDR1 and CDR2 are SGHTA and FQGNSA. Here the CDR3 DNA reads TGTGCCAGCAGCTTAGTCCCGCTGGGACTCCAAGAGACCCAGTACTTC. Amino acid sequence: CASSLVPLGLQETQYF.

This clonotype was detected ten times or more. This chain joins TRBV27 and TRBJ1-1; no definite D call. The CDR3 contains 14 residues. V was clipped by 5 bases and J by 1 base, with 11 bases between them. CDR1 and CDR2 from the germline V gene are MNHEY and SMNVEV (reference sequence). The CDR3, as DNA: TGTGCCAGCAGTCCCCTGACGGAGAACACTGAAGCTTTCTTT. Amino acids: CASSPLTENTEAFF.

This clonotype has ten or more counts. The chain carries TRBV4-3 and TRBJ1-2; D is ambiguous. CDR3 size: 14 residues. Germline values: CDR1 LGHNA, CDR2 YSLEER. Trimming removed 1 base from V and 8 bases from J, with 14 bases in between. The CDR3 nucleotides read TGCGCCAGCAGCCAAGGAACTGGACGGCGCGGCTACACCTTC. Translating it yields CASSQGTGRRGYTF.

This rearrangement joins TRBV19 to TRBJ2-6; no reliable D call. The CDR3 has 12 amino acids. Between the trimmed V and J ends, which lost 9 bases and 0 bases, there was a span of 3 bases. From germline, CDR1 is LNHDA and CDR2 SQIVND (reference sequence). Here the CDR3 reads CASISGANVLTF. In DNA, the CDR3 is TGTGCCAGCATCTCTGGGGCCAACGTCCTGACTTTC.

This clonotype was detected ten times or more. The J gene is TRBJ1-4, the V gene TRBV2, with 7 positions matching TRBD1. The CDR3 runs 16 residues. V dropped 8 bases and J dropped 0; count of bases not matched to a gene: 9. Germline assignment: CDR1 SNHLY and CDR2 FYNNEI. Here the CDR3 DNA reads TGTGCCAGCCTCCAGGGGGTCCTATCAACTAATGAAAAACTGTTTTTT. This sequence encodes CASLQGVLSTNEKLFF.

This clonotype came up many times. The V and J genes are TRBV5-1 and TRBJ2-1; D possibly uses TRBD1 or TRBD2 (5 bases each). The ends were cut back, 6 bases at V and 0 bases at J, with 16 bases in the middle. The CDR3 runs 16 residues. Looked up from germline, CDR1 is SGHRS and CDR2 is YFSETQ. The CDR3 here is CASTWVGPSSYNEQFF. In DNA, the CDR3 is TGCGCCAGCACCTGGGTGGGACCAAGCTCCTACAATGAGCAGTTCTTC.

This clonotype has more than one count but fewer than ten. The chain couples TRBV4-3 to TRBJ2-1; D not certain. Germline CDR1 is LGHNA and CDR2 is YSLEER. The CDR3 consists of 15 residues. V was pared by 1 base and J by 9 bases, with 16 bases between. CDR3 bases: TGCGCCAGCAGCCAAGGGACCGCAGTAGTTGGTGAGCAGTTCTTC. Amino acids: CASSQGTAVVGEQFF.

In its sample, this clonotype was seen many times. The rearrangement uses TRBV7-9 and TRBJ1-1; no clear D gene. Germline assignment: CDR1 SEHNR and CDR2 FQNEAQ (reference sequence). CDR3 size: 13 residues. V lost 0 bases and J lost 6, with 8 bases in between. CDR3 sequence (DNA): TGTGCCAGCAGCTTAGCGTCCGGGGCTGAAGCTTTCTTT. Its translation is CASSLASGAEAFF.

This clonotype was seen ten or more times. The CDR3: CATSIGPISYNEQFF. DNA for the CDR3: TGTGCCACCAGTATAGGACCGATCTCCTACAATGAGCAGTTCTTC. The rearrangement uses TRBV24-1 and TRBJ2-1, with D hard to call. V was cut by 6 bases and J by 0 bases, with 11 bases left in between. Germline CDR1 KGHDR, CDR2 SFDVKD. The length of the CDR3 is 15 residues.

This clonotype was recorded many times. The DNA of the CDR3 is TGCGCCAGCAGCCCGGTTTATGCAGGGAATGAAAAACTGTTTTTT. Encoded protein: CASSPVYAGNEKLFF. The rearrangement uses TRBV5-1 and TRBJ1-4, with a weak D call TRBD1 (5 bases). This CDR3 comprises 15 residues. V was pared by 4 bases and J by 5 bases, with 15 bases between. Germline V lookup: CDR1 SGHRS, CDR2 YFSETQ.

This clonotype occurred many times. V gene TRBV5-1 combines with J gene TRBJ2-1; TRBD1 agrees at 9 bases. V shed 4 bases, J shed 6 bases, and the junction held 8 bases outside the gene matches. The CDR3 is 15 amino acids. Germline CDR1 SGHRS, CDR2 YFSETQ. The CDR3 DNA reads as TGCGCCAGCAGCCCCCGGGGACAGGGAGGCAATGAGCAGTTCTTC. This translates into CASSPRGQGGNEQFF.

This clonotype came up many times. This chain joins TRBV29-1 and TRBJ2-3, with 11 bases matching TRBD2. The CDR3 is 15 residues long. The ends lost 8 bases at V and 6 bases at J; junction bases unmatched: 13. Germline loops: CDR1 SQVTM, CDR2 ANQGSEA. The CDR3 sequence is CSLEGLAGGGDTQYF. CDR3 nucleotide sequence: TGCAGCCTAGAGGGGCTAGCGGGAGGTGGGGATACGCAGTATTTT.

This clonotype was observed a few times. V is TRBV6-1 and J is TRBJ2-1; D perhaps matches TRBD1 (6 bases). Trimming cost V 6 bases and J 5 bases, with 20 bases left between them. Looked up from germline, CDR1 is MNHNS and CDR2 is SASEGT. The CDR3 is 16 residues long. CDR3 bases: TGTGCCAGCAGCCATCCACAGGGATGGACAGACAATGAGCAGTTCTTC. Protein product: CASSHPQGWTDNEQFF.

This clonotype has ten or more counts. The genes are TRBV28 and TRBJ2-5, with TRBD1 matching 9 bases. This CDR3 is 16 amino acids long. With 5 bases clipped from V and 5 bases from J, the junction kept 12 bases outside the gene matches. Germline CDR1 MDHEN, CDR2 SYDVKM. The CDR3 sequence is CASSIQGARLHETQYF. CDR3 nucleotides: TGTGCCAGCAGTATACAGGGGGCTCGGCTACATGAGACCCAGTACTTC.

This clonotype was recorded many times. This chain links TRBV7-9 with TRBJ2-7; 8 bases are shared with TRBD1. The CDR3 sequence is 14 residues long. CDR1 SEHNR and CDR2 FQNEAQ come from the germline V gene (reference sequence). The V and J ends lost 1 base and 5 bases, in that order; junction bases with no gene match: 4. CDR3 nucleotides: TGTGCCAGCAGCTTAGGACAGGGGAAACACGAGCAGTACTTC. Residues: CASSLGQGKHEQYF.